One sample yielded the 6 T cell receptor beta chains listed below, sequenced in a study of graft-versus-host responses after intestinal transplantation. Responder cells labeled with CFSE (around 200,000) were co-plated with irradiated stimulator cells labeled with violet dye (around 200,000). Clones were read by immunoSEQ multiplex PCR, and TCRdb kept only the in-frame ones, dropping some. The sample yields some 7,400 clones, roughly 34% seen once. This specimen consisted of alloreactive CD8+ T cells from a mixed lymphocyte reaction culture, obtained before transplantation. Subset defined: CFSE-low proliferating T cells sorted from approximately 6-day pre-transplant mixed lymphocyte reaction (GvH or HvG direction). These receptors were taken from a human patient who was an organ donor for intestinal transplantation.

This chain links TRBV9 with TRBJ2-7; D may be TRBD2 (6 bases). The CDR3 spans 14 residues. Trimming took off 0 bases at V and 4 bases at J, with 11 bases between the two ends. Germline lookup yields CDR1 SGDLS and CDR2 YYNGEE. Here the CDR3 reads CASSVGLGSYEQYF. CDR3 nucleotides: TGTGCCAGCAGCGTAGGGCTCGGGAGTTACGAGCAGTACTTC.

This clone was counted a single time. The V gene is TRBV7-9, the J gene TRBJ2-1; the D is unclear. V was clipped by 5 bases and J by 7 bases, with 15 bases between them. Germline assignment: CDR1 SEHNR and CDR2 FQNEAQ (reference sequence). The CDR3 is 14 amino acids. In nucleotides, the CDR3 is TGTGCCAGCAGCCCCCTTTCGGGTACAAATGAGCAGTTCTTC. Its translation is CASSPLSGTNEQFF.

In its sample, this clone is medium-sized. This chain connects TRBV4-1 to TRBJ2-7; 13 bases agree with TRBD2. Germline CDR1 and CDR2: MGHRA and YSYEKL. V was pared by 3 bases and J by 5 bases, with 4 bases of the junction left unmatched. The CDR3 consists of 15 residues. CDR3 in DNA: TGCGCCAGCAGCCACAGGACTAGCGGGAGCAACGAGCAGTACTTC. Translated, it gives CASSHRTSGSNEQYF.

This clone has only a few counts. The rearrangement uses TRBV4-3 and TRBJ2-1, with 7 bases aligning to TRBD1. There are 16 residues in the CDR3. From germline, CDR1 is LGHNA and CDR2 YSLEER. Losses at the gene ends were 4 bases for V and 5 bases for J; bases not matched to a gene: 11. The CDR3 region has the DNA TGCGCCAGCAGCCTGGGGCAAGGGACAGCTAACAATGAGCAGTTCTTC. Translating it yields CASSLGQGTANNEQFF.

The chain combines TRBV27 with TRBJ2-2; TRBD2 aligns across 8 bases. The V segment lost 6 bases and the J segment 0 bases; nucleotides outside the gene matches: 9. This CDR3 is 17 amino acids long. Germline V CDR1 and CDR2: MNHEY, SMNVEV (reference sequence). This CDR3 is CASSLGREASNTGELFF. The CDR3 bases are TGTGCCAGCAGCCTCGGGCGGGAGGCCTCGAACACCGGGGAGCTGTTTTTT.

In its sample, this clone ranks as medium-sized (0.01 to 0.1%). The CDR3 DNA is TGCGCCAGCAGCCAAGTCGCCGGGACTTCCTACGAGCAGTACTTC. It specifies CASSQVAGTSYEQYF. J is TRBJ2-7 and V is TRBV4-1; possibly TRBD2 for D (6 bases). The CDR3 totals 15 residues. The V and J ends lost 1 base and 1 base respectively, with 11 bases between them. Per germline, CDR1 MGHRA and CDR2 YSYEKL.